The 24 T cell receptor beta chains in this list originate from one sample, sequenced in a study of CD8 T cells in Susac syndrome. cDNA came from about 0.46 to 1 ug RNA primed by random hexamers. TCRdb re-derived calls from the immunoSEQ multiplex PCR reads in MiXCR, one entry per CDR3 protein. The sample has 100,000 to 150,000 distinct CDR3 sequences, 94% seen once. The sequenced material came from CD4+ T cells from PBMCs. Receptor source: a human donor in good health.

The CDR3 bases are TGTGCCAGCAGTTTAAAGCAGGGGGCGAACATTCAGTACTTC. Protein sequence: CASSLKQGANIQYF. The rearrangement uses TRBV28 and TRBJ2-4; the match to TRBD1 covers 8 bases. This CDR3 has 14 residues. Germline CDR1 and CDR2: MDHEN and SYDVKM. V gave up 2 bases and J gave up 7 bases; unmatched junction bases: 4.

The chain is built from TRBV20-1 and TRBJ1-1; maybe TRBD1 (5 bases). CDR3 size: 16 residues. V lost 3 bases and J 3 bases, leaving 20 bases between the germline ends. CDR1 is DFQATT, CDR2 SNEGSKA, per germline (reference sequence). In DNA, the CDR3 is TGCAGTGCTAGGTCAGGGCCCTCGTTCTTCCACACTGAAGCTTTCTTT. Translation: CSARSGPSFFHTEAFF.

Comments on this clonotype: An end of the junction does not agree with germline; a read error may underlie this. V is TRBV24-1 and J is TRBJ2-4; D remains ambiguous. CDR1 is KGHDR, CDR2 SFDVKD, per germline. The CDR3 length is 14 residues. The CDR3 is CATSDLTARNIQYF. CDR3 in DNA: TGTGCCACCAGTGATTTAACGGCCAGAAACATTCAGTACTTC.

The chain carries TRBV6-5 and TRBJ2-1; D not certain. Trimming cost V 2 bases and J 6 bases, with 14 bases left between them. The CDR3 sequence is 15 residues long. Germline loops: CDR1 MNHEY, CDR2 SVGAGI. The CDR3 nucleotides are TGTGCCAGCAGTTACGAGTACCTTTCTTCCAATGAGCAGTTCTTC. Encoded protein: CASSYEYLSSNEQFF.

This chain uses TRBV18 with TRBJ2-7, with D possibly being TRBD1 (5 bases). Trimming stripped 1 base from V and 6 bases from J, with 7 bases between. The CDR3 contains 12 residues. Germline V gene sequence: CDR1 KGHSH, CDR2 LQKENI. The CDR3 DNA sequence: TGTGCCAGCTCACCACGCACAGGCGAGCAGTACTTC. This encodes CASSPRTGEQYF.

The chain carries TRBV19 and TRBJ1-5, with no clear D. The CDR3 loop spans 14 amino acids. The V end was cut by 3 bases, the J end by 4 bases, with 10 bases between. Per the germline V gene, CDR1 is LNHDA and CDR2 is SQIVND (reference sequence). The chain's CDR3 is CASSITQLNQPQHF. Written as DNA, the CDR3 is TGTGCCAGTAGTATTACACAGTTAAATCAGCCCCAGCATTTT.

This clonotype was found once. The gene calls are TRBV5-1 and TRBJ2-7; TRBD2 might be the D (6 bases). The CDR3 is 15 amino acids. Germline V gives CDR1 SGHRS, CDR2 YFSETQ. V lost 0 bases and J lost 0, with 10 bases in between. CDR3: CASSLAGGASYEQYF. DNA of the CDR3: TGCGCCAGCAGCTTGGCCGGCGGGGCCTCCTACGAGCAGTACTTC.

The rearrangement uses TRBV20-1 and TRBJ2-3; TRBD2 matches 8 bases. This CDR3 is 17 amino acids long. Germline CDR1 is DFQATT and CDR2 is SNEGSKA (reference sequence). V was pared by 6 bases and J by 2 bases, with 16 bases of the junction left unmatched. CDR3 residues: CSAKPVEGLVTTDTQYF. Written as DNA, the CDR3 is TGCAGTGCCAAACCCGTCGAGGGACTAGTCACCACAGATACGCAGTATTTT.

J is TRBJ2-7 and V is TRBV3-1, with a weak D call TRBD1 (6 bases). The germline gives CDR1 LGHDT, CDR2 YNNKEL (reference sequence). Between the trimmed V and J ends, which lost 1 base and 3 bases, there was a span of 10 bases. This CDR3 has 14 amino acids. CDR3 in DNA: TGTGCCAGCAGCCAAGTGGCAGGGGTCTACGAGCAGTACTTC. Translated, it gives CASSQVAGVYEQYF.

The chain couples TRBV30 to TRBJ1-1, with D perhaps matching TRBD1 (5 bases). The length of the CDR3 is 12 residues. The germline V and J ends were trimmed by 3 bases and 11 bases, with 16 bases remaining between them. CDR1 is GTSNPN and CDR2 is SVGIG in the germline V gene (reference sequence). This CDR3 reads CAWSASPSGAFF. The DNA of the CDR3 is TGTGCCTGGAGCGCTTCTCCCTCAGGGGCTTTCTTT.

The gene calls are TRBV6-2 or TRBV6-3 and TRBJ2-5; 8 bases are shared with TRBD1. The length of the CDR3 is 14 residues. CDR1 is MNHEY, CDR2 SVGEGT, per germline. V lost 4 bases, J lost 4 bases, and 5 bases stayed unmatched. The CDR3 coding sequence is TGTGCCAGCAGTTCCCCCGGACAGGGAGAGACCCAGTACTTC. Residues: CASSSPGQGETQYF.

This chain joins TRBV29-1 and TRBJ2-5; D is perhaps TRBD1 (6 bases). The germline gives CDR1 SQVTM, CDR2 ANQGSEA. Trimming stripped 5 bases from V and 0 bases from J, with 19 bases between. The CDR3 length is 16 residues. DNA of the CDR3: TGCAGCGTTTACCCGGGACAACGGGTTTACCAAGAGACCCAGTACTTC. It yields the protein CSVYPGQRVYQETQYF.

In its sample, this clonotype was seen a few times. This chain uses TRBV5-8 with TRBJ1-2; D uncertain. The CDR3 is made up of 13 amino acids. V was trimmed by 4 bases and J by 1 base, leaving 8 bases between them. Germline loops: CDR1 SGHTS, CDR2 YDEGEE. The CDR3 region is CASSPDLNYGYTF. DNA for the CDR3: TGTGCCAGCAGCCCAGACCTTAACTATGGCTACACCTTC. The full variable domain, completed using reference TRBV5-8 and TRBJ1-2, is EAGVTQSPTHLIKTRGQQATLRCSPISGHTSVYWYQQALGLGLQFLLWYDEGEERNRGNFPPRFSGRQFPNYSSELNVNALELEDSALYLCASSPDLNYGYTFGSGTRLTVV.

The rearrangement links TRBV6-1 to TRBJ2-5; a weak D match, TRBD1 (5 bases). Germline lookup yields CDR1 MNHNS and CDR2 SASEGT. The CDR3 contains 14 residues. Trimming removed 6 bases at V and 1 base at J, with 12 bases between. The CDR3 DNA is TGTGCCAGCAGCCCTCAGGGTCGCCAAGAGACCCAGTACTTC. Amino acid sequence: CASSPQGRQETQYF.

This chain uses TRBV29-1 with TRBJ2-7; D possibly corresponds to TRBD1 (5 bases). V was pared by 7 bases and J by 1 base, with 11 bases between. The germline CDR1 and CDR2 sequences are SQVTM and ANQGSEA. This CDR3 has 12 amino acids. The CDR3 is CSAKAGSYEQYF. The CDR3 DNA reads as TGCAGCGCCAAGGCAGGGTCCTACGAGCAGTACTTC.

As to this clonotype: The junction does not match germline at one end; this may be a read error. The chain is built from TRBV7-7 and TRBJ2-3; D is uncertain. The CDR3 has 13 amino acids. The germline CDR1 and CDR2 sequences are SSHAT and FNYEAQ (reference sequence). The CDR3 reads CASSLGMEDTQYF. As DNA, the CDR3 is TGTGCTAGCAGCTTAGGGATGGAAGATACGCAGTATTTT.

CDR3 sequence: CASSLPGEKLFF. The CDR3 DNA reads TGTGCCAGCAGCTTACCTGGGGAAAAACTGTTTTTT. V is TRBV7-9 and J is TRBJ1-4, with unresolved D. The CDR3 loop spans 12 amino acids. The V gene's germline CDR1 is SEHNR and CDR2 FQNEAQ (reference sequence). Trimming pared 2 bases from V and 8 bases from J, leaving 6 bases between.

The chain joins TRBV3-1 to TRBJ1-2; TRBD1 aligns across 11 bases. The CDR3 runs 16 residues. Germline V lookup: CDR1 LGHDT, CDR2 YNNKEL (reference sequence). The J segment lost 7 bases and the V segment lost 3 bases, leaving 10 bases of the junction unmatched. The CDR3 spells CASSHPKGQGAFGYTF. CDR3 DNA sequence: TGTGCCAGCAGCCATCCGAAAGGACAGGGGGCGTTTGGCTACACCTTC.

The rearrangement uses TRBV7-2 and TRBJ2-1, with D unresolved. V was shortened by 3 bases and J by 9 bases, with 9 bases between the two germline ends. Germline assignment: CDR1 SGHTA and CDR2 FQGNSA. The CDR3 runs 12 residues. The CDR3 loop reads CASSLWSSEQFF. DNA for the CDR3: TGTGCCAGCAGCTTGTGGAGTAGTGAGCAGTTCTTC.

The J gene is TRBJ2-1, the V gene TRBV2; D not certain. Deletions cut 5 bases from V and 2 bases from J, with 7 bases between. CDR3 length: 13 amino acids. The germline V gene has CDR1 SNHLY and CDR2 FYNNEI. For the CDR3, the DNA is TGTGCCAGCAGTTCGACCCCCTACAATGAGCAGTTCTTC. Amino acid sequence: CASSSTPYNEQFF.

This clonotype appeared once. The chain recombines TRBV29-1 with TRBJ2-6, with 7 bases matching TRBD2. CDR1 is SQVTM, CDR2 ANQGSEA, per germline. J lost 0 bases, V lost 6 bases, and 5 bases had no gene match. This CDR3 is 15 amino acids long. CDR3 protein: CSVRGDGSGANVLTF. CDR3 nucleotide sequence: TGCAGCGTACGGGGGGATGGCTCTGGGGCCAACGTCCTGACTTTC. Based on the CDR3 plus reference TRBV29-1 and TRBJ2-6, the full variable domain is SAVISQKPSRDICQRGTSLTIQCQVDSQVTMMFWYRQQPGQSLTLIATANQGSEATYESGFVIDKFPISRPNLTFSTLTVSNMSPEDSSIYLCSVRGDGSGANVLTFGAGSRLTVL.

The V call is TRBV27, the J call TRBJ2-7, with 16 nucleotides matching TRBD2. In germline, CDR1 is MNHEY, CDR2 SMNVEV (reference sequence). CDR3 size: 15 residues. V lost 6 bases and J lost 5; bases outside the gene matches: 4. This CDR3 is CASSPGTSGRDEQYF. Written as DNA, the CDR3 is TGTGCCAGCAGCCCCGGGACTAGCGGGAGGGACGAGCAGTACTTC.

The J gene is TRBJ2-4, the V gene TRBV12-3 or TRBV12-4; weak D call: TRBD2 (6 bases). CDR3 size: 14 residues. Trimming shortened V by 3 bases and J by 3 bases, and 9 bases separated the two germline ends. Here the CDR3 reads CASSLGGVKNIQYF. The CDR3, as DNA: TGTGCCAGCAGTTTGGGCGGGGTCAAAAACATTCAGTACTTC.

For the CDR3, the DNA is TGCGCCAGCAGCTCTACGGGGGACGGGGTGGATGAGCAGTTCTTC. Its protein product is CASSSTGDGVDEQFF. This sequence joins TRBV5-1 and TRBJ2-1, with D possibly being TRBD2 (6 bases). Per germline, CDR1 SGHRS and CDR2 YFSETQ. Trimming left V 3 bases short and J 8 bases short, with 18 bases between. This CDR3 spans 15 amino acids.